The rows below give T cell receptor beta chains drawn from one sample of a study of regulatory T cells in long-lasting Graves disease. TCRdb re-derived calls from the multiplex PCR reads in MiXCR, one entry per CDR3 protein. The sample yields around 330,000 distinct CDR3 sequences, 18% seen once. The sample in question was peripheral blood mononuclear cells (PBMCs), obtained at new diagnosis, from a patient treated with antithyroid drugs. These receptor sequences come from a female donor with Graves disease. CDR3s include the opening cysteine and the closing phenylalanine or tryptophan. D genes are given only for firm matches. Part of the rows lack a size; the others show once, few, many or a class for expanded clones.

CAWSAGRAYEQYF	TGTGCCTGGAGTGCCGGGAGGGCCTACGAGCAGTACTTC	TRBD2	many	TRBV30	TRBJ2-7
CASSEEGLLVTETQYF	TGTGCCAGCAGCGAGGAAGGTTTGTTGGTCACAGAGACCCAGTACTTC	NA	many	TRBV2	TRBJ2-5
CASSPLSPGQINFRETQYF	TGCGCCAGCAGCCCGCTCTCTCCGGGACAGATTAATTTTCGAGAGACCCAGTACTTC	TRBD1	NA	TRBV4-1	TRBJ2-5
CASSPSLTSLLPGEQYF	TGTGCCAGCAGTCCGTCCCTAACTAGCCTCCTTCCGGGCGAGCAGTACTTC	NA	many	TRBV14	TRBJ2-7
CASSLGRQLRLAKNIQYF	TGTGCCAGCAGCTTAGGGAGGCAGCTCAGATTGGCCAAAAACATTCAGTACTTC	NA	NA	TRBV7-2	TRBJ2-4
CASSSGGRSTDTQYF	TGTGCCAGCAGCTCAGGCGGGAGAAGCACAGATACGCAGTATTTT	TRBD2	NA	TRBV9	TRBJ2-3
CASNLRGPSGTQYF	TGTGCCAGCAACTTGAGGGGCCCCTCGGGGACCCAGTACTTC	NA	many	TRBV6-2/TRBV6-3	TRBJ2-5
CAWSRGSNEQFF	TGTGCCTGGAGTAGAGGTTCCAATGAGCAGTTCTTC	NA	NA	TRBV30	TRBJ2-1
CASSEFRGSGELFF	TGTGCCAGCAGTGAATTTCGGGGTTCCGGGGAGCTGTTTTTT	NA	many	TRBV6-1	TRBJ2-2
CASSYSFQGGIQYF	TGTGCCAGCAGTTACTCATTCCAGGGGGGCATTCAGTACTTC	NA	NA	TRBV6-2/TRBV6-3	TRBJ2-4
CASSQDTGLTGTDTQYF	TGTGCCAGCAGCCAAGACACCGGGCTAACGGGGACAGATACGCAGTATTTT	NA	NA	TRBV3-1	TRBJ2-3
CASSLALAGVWTGELFF	TGTGCCAGCAGCTTAGCCCTAGCGGGAGTTTGGACCGGGGAGCTGTTTTTT	TRBD2	many	TRBV7-2	TRBJ2-2
CASSQVFLDSSGNTIYF	TGCGCCAGCAGCCAAGTCTTCCTGGACAGCTCTGGAAACACCATATATTTT	NA	NA	TRBV4-1	TRBJ1-3
CASSSGLAGVPTQYF	TGTGCCAGCAGTTCCGGACTAGCGGGAGTTCCGACGCAGTATTTT	TRBD2	many	TRBV28	TRBJ2-3
CASSLKIGQTINSPLHF	TGTGCCAGCAGCCTTAAAATCGGACAGACAATAAATTCACCCCTCCACTTT	NA	many	TRBV12-3/TRBV12-4	TRBJ1-6
CASSLSVSSGAFYEQYF	TGTGCCAGTAGTCTAAGCGTATCAAGCGGAGCCTTTTACGAGCAGTACTTC	NA	NA	TRBV19	TRBJ2-7
CASSLGVAGSTDTQYF	TGTGCCAGCAGTCTCGGAGTAGCGGGGAGCACAGATACGCAGTATTTT	TRBD2	many	TRBV12-3/TRBV12-4	TRBJ2-3
CASSLEASGRDTQYF	TGTGCCAGCAGCTTAGAGGCTAGCGGGAGAGATACCCAGTACTTC	TRBD2	few	TRBV11-3	TRBJ2-5
CSVGTSGARAQYF	TGCAGCGTTGGGACTAGCGGGGCGAGGGCCCAGTACTTC	TRBD2	many	TRBV29-1	TRBJ2-5
CASTKQGIYEQYF	TGTGCCAGCACGAAACAGGGGATATACGAGCAGTACTTC	TRBD1	many	TRBV5-6	TRBJ2-7
CASNQAGDGTYEQYF	TGTGCCAGCAACCAAGCGGGAGATGGTACCTACGAGCAGTACTTC	TRBD2	many	TRBV9	TRBJ2-7
CASSLSTGREQYF	TGTGCCAGCAGTCTCTCGACAGGGCGCGAGCAGTACTTC	TRBD1	many	TRBV28	TRBJ2-7
CASSDFGGGDTEAFF	TGTGCCAGCAGTGATTTTGGCGGGGGGGACACTGAAGCTTTCTTT	NA	many	TRBV2	TRBJ1-1
CSARDGENLAGGSYEQYF	TGCAGTGCTAGAGATGGGGAGAACCTAGCGGGAGGGTCCTACGAGCAGTACTTC	TRBD2	NA	TRBV20-1	TRBJ2-7
CASSLGQGSPLHF	TGTGCCAGCAGTCTCGGACAGGGATCACCCCTCCACTTT	TRBD1	NA	TRBV6-1	TRBJ1-6
CASSLDRGRAILYEQYF	TGTGCCAGCAGCTTAGATCGAGGCAGGGCTATTCTCTACGAGCAGTACTTC	NA	many	TRBV11-2	TRBJ2-7
CSADDGTSGSNEQFF	TGCAGTGCTGACGACGGGACTAGCGGGAGTAACGAGCAGTTCTTC	TRBD2	few	TRBV20-1	TRBJ2-1